The T cell receptor (beta chain) described here comes from a study of blood T cell repertoires in COVID-19. Overall study context: Some COVID-19 samples were acute and others convalescent; all came from the United States, Italy and Spain. The analysed material was cDNA or gDNA that came from T cells, B-cell-depleted T cells, or PBMCs.

In the authors' workflow: Estimation of nucleated cell counts relied on the amplification of reference gene primers. Generated by immunoSEQ multiplex PCR, the TCRdb table keeps only in-frame clones and is missing some. V and J calls and clone size are as listed in that table; D and trimming were resolved from the DNA. The sample holds about 24,000 clones, roughly 73% seen once. This clone is a singleton in its sample. The clonotype comes from a human donor in a cohort sampled during active or convalescent COVID-19. The sequencing input was peripheral blood.

For the CDR3, the DNA is TGTGCCTGGAGTGAGGTTGGCAGGGCGCGGTACGAGCAGTACTTC. It yields the protein CAWSEVGRARYEQYF. The chain is built from TRBV30 and TRBJ2-7; weak D call: TRBD1 (5 bases). The germline V gene has CDR1 GTSNPN and CDR2 SVGIG (reference sequence). The CDR3 has 15 amino acids. Trimming removed 1 base from V and 4 bases from J, with 17 bases in between. The whole variable domain, filled in from reference TRBV30 and TRBJ2-7, reads SQTIHQWPATLVQPVGSPLSLECTVEGTSNPNLYWYRQAAGRGLQLLFYSVGIGQISSEVPQNLSASRPQDRQFILSSKKLLLSDSGFYLCAWSEVGRARYEQYFGPGTRLTVT.